This T cell receptor beta chain was sequenced during a study of blood T cells in healthy people across ages. Whole-study context: Capture via template switching afforded approximately one barcoded beta molecule per two T cells.

Study-wide results and caveats: TCR beta diversity was tightly associated with the proportion of naive T cells.

Remarks on this clonotype: Its antigen is unknown.

The germline CDR1 and CDR2 sequences are DFQATT and SNEGSKA (reference sequence). The V and J ends lost 2 bases and 4 bases respectively, with 8 bases between them. This CDR3 comprises 13 residues. A sample-barcoded 5' primer and a J-beta primer mix were used in a second PCR of roughly 7 to 11 cycles. TCRdb processed the 5' RACE reads anew with MiXCR; each CDR3 protein has one entry. The table lists fewer than 2 million distinct CDR3 sequences, about two fifths of them singletons. Whenever a sample was processed, at least 7 million PBMCs were isolated. No fewer than 5.5 micrograms of total RNA were isolated from every sample.

The receptor was isolated from a human donor in good health. The sequenced sample consisted of blood. The chain recombines TRBV20-1 with TRBJ1-4; no clear D. CDR3 sequence (DNA): TGCAGTGCTAGAAGCAGCTTTAATGAAAAACTGTTTTTT. Protein sequence: CSARSSFNEKLFF.